This is a list of T cell receptor beta chains from one sample in a study of blood T cell repertoires in COVID-19. Some clones are missing from TCRdb's copy, which holds only in-frame ones; the method was immunoSEQ multiplex PCR. The sample contains 100,000 or so clones, roughly 90% of which appear only once. Input material: peripheral blood. These receptors were obtained from a woman in her fifties or sixties with COVID-19, enrolled during active disease. Each CDR3 is given with its conserved first and last residue. The D gene is left open where the match is weak. Size values are once, few and many counts, or a class for expanded clones, and some rows have none.

-	once	TRBV7-3	TRBJ2-1	TGTGCCAGCAGCCGAGACCGACAGTCAGGTGAGCAGTTCTTC	CASSRDRQSGEQFF
-	-	TRBV6-2/TRBV6-3	TRBJ1-2	TGTGCCAGCAGTTACCACGCCAGTGCGGATGGCTACACCTTC	CASSYHASADGYTF
TRBD1	-	TRBV27	TRBJ1-2	TGTGCCAGCAGTTTAACGACAGGGGGCACGACTTCCTATGGCTACACCTTC	CASSLTTGGTTSYGYTF
-	-	TRBV11-2	TRBJ1-4	TGTGCCAGCAGCTTAGGGTTTCGGGACACAGCTAATGAAAAACTGTTTTTT	CASSLGFRDTANEKLFF
-	few	TRBV6-6	TRBJ2-1	TGTGCCAGCAGGGCTAGCTCCTACAATGAGCAGTTCTTC	CASRASSYNEQFF
TRBD1	-	TRBV5-4	TRBJ1-2	TGTGCCAGCACCTCCGACAGGGGAAGAGTTGGCTACACCTTC	CASTSDRGRVGYTF
-	-	TRBV3-1/TRBV3-2	TRBJ1-1	TGTGCCAGCAGCCAGACAGGGAACACTGAAGCTTTCTTT	CASSQTGNTEAFF
TRBD1	-	TRBV3-1/TRBV3-2	TRBJ1-6	TGTGCCAGCAGCCCCCGACAGGGGTCGTCACCCCTCCACTTT	CASSPRQGSSPLHF
TRBD1	few	TRBV5-5	TRBJ1-4	TGTGCCAGCAGCTTCGGGACAGGGCCCGAAAAACTGTTTTTT	CASSFGTGPEKLFF
TRBD1	-	TRBV10-2	TRBJ1-3	TGCGCCAGCAGGGCGACAGGGGAGTCTGGAAACACCATATATTTT	CASRATGESGNTIYF
-	-	TRBV12-1	TRBJ2-2	TGTGCCAGCAGCTTTGCCGGGACTAGCGTCACCGGGGAGCTGTTTTTT	CASSFAGTSVTGELFF
-	-	TRBV9	TRBJ1-6	TGTGCCAGCAGCCTCGGGTATAATTCACCCCTCCACTTT	CASSLGYNSPLHF
TRBD1	-	TRBV6-6	TRBJ1-4	TGTGCCAGCAGTCCCCCCGGGACAGGGGTTGCAACTAATGAAAAACTGTTTTTT	CASSPPGTGVATNEKLFF
TRBD1	-	TRBV18	TRBJ1-1	TGTGCCAGCTCACCGACAGGGTTGAACACTGAAGCTTTCTTT	CASSPTGLNTEAFF